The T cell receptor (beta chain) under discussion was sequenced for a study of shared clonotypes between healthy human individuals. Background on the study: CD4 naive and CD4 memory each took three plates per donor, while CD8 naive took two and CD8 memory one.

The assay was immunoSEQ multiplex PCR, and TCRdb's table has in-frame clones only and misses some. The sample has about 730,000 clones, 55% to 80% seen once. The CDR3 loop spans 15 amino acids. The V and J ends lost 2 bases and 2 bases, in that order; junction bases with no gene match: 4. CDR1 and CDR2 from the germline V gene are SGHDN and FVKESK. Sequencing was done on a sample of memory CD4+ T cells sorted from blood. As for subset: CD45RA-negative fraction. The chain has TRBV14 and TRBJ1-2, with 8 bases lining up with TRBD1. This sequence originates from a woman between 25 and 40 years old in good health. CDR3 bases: TGTGCCAGCAGCCAACCCGGGACAGGCAACTATGGCTACACCTTC. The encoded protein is CASSQPGTGNYGYTF. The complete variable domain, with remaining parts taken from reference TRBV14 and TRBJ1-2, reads EAGVTQFPSHSVIEKGQTVTLRCDPISGHDNLYWYRRVMGKEIKFLLHFVKESKQDESGMPNNRFLAERTGGTYSTLKVQPAELEDSGVYFCASSQPGTGNYGYTFGSGTRLTVV.